What follows is one T cell receptor (beta chain) and its context. The data originate from a study of response to subunit inactivated influenza vaccine. TCRdb used MiXCR to reprocess the RT-PCR reads, holding one entry per CDR3 protein. This sample yields roughly 620,000 distinct CDR3 sequences, of which approximately 11% are seen a single time; 11% belongs to the top ten. The germline CDR1 and CDR2 sequences are LGHNA and YNFKEQ. The J segment lost 0 bases and the V segment lost 4 bases, leaving 7 bases of the junction unmatched. This CDR3 comprises 18 residues. These data are also associated with another study on T cells expressing NK-cell markers. That paper states: A 5'RACE template switching approach incorporating UMIs was used to make TCR beta cDNA. Researchers got TCR beta repertoires out of sorted CD3+CD56+NKG2C+, CD3+CD56+NKG2C- and CD3+CD56-NKG2C+ T cells. The contribution of dominant NKG2C+ clonotypes to CD8+ T cells in a handful of donors was about 1.0-7.5%. In a few donors, dominant clonotypes made up about 25-60.1% of CD3+CD56-NKG2C+ cells. Specificity for HCMV among expanded NKG2C+ T cell clones was not established.

This specimen consisted of PBMCs from blood, obtained on the day of vaccination. This sequence joins TRBV4-2 and TRBJ2-1; TRBD2 matches at 12 bases. The sequence came from a man between 45 and 60 years old who received an inactivated influenza vaccine. The CDR3 region is CASSPRTSGTTSYNEQFF. DNA of the CDR3: TGTGCCAGCAGCCCCCGGACTAGCGGGACGACCTCCTACAATGAGCAGTTCTTC.